Below, 14 T cell receptor beta chains from the same sample are listed, as sequenced in a study of CD8 T cells in ankylosing spondylitis. TCRdb recomputed calls from the 5' RACE reads with MiXCR, one row per CDR3 protein. The table lists around 340,000 distinct CDR3 sequences, roughly 15% of them singletons. Sequences were obtained from blood, either unsorted or a sorted T cell fraction (not recorded which). The receptors here all came from a male donor with ankylosing spondylitis or in good health (not recorded which).

J is TRBJ2-2 and V is TRBV5-5, with TRBD2 matching over 9 bases. The CDR3 is made up of 14 amino acids. Looked up from germline, CDR1 is SGHKS and CDR2 is YYEKEE (reference sequence). V trimming: 9 bases; J trimming: 6 bases; junction bases outside the gene matches: 9. CDR3 sequence (DNA): TGTGCCATGATCCCGGGACTAGCAGCCGGGGAGCTGTTTTTT. It translates to CAMIPGLAAGELFF.

This sequence joins TRBV20-1 and TRBJ2-7; D remains unclear. Germline loops: CDR1 DFQATT, CDR2 SNEGSKA (reference sequence). V lost 0 bases, J lost 2 bases, and 2 bases lay in between. CDR3 length: 11 amino acids. The CDR3 nucleotides are TGCAGTGCTAGAGAGGCCTACGAGCAGTACTTC. It specifies CSAREAYEQYF.

V is TRBV20-1 and J is TRBJ1-6; D ambiguous. Germline lookup yields CDR1 DFQATT and CDR2 SNEGSKA (reference sequence). V was clipped by 0 bases and J by 10 bases, with 13 bases between them. This CDR3 region has 14 residues. This chain's CDR3 is CSARDFRQESPLHF. CDR3 nucleotide sequence: TGCAGTGCTAGAGATTTCCGGCAGGAATCACCCCTCCACTTT.

This clonotype was detected a few times. The rearrangement links TRBV7-9 to TRBJ1-2; unclear D gene. This CDR3 has 14 amino acids. V lost 5 bases and J lost 0, with 10 bases in between. Per the germline V gene, CDR1 is SEHNR and CDR2 is FQNEAQ (reference sequence). DNA of the CDR3: TGTGCCAGCAGCCCAGAGGTCGCTAACTATGGCTACACCTTC. Its translation: CASSPEVANYGYTF. Filled out from reference TRBV7-9 and TRBJ1-2, the complete variable domain reads DTGVSQNPRHKITKRGQNVTFRCDPISEHNRLYWYRQTLGQGPEFLTYFQNEAQLEKSRLLSDRFSAERPKGSFSTLEIQRTEQGDSAMYLCASSPEVANYGYTFGSGTRLTVV.

This clonotype has more than one count but fewer than ten. The genes are TRBV4-2 and TRBJ2-1; weak D call: TRBD2 (6 bases). The germline V gene has CDR1 LGHNA and CDR2 YNFKEQ. The CDR3 spans 14 residues. Trimming removed 4 bases from V and 8 bases from J, with 15 bases in between. For the CDR3, the DNA is TGTGCCAGCAGCCGGGGGGTAGCTCAGGATGAGCAGTTCTTC. This gives the protein CASSRGVAQDEQFF.

This clonotype occurred a few times. The chain is built from TRBV12-3 or TRBV12-4 and TRBJ2-7, with 7 bases fitting TRBD1. This CDR3 is built from 14 residues. The ends lost 4 bases at V and 4 bases at J; junction bases unmatched: 7. CDR3: CASSSDRDSYEQYF. The CDR3 coding sequence is TGTGCCAGCAGTTCCGACAGGGATTCGTACGAGCAGTACTTC.

The chain carries TRBV21-1 and TRBJ1-1. TRBV21-1 constitutes a pseudogene. CDR3 length: 15 amino acids. The CDR3 region has the DNA TGTGCCAGCAGCACATCAGGACGGAGGAACACTGAAGCTTTCTTT. Its translation: CASSTSGRRNTEAFF.

This clonotype was counted at least ten times. The V call is TRBV24-1, the J call TRBJ2-3; 9 bases are shared with TRBD1. Germline-derived CDR1 and CDR2 are KGHDR and SFDVKD. The CDR3 has 16 amino acids. V was clipped by 2 bases and J by 2 bases; unmatched bases: 4. In DNA, the CDR3 is TGTGCCACCAGTGATTCGGGACAGGGATACACAGATACGCAGTATTTT. Translating it yields CATSDSGQGYTDTQYF.

This clonotype showed up many times. This CDR3 is CASSPGLAGVGEQFF. The CDR3 region has the DNA TGCGCCAGCAGCCCCGGACTAGCGGGAGTAGGTGAGCAGTTCTTC. The V gene is TRBV5-1, the J gene TRBJ2-1, with 13 bases that match TRBD2. With 4 bases clipped from V and 9 bases from J, the junction kept 7 bases outside the gene matches. The CDR3 runs to 15 residues. From germline, CDR1 is SGHRS and CDR2 YFSETQ.

V gene TRBV3-1 combines with J gene TRBJ2-1; no clear D gene. This CDR3 region has 15 residues. Germline values: CDR1 LGHDT, CDR2 YNNKEL (reference sequence). V was shortened by 10 bases and J by 5 bases, with 21 bases between the two germline ends. CDR3 DNA: TGTGCCACCTCCCACTCGGACCAATGGAACAATGAGCAGTTCTTC. Protein sequence: CATSHSDQWNNEQFF.

This chain joins TRBV27 and TRBJ1-3; D is ambiguous. Trimming removed 5 bases at V and 4 bases at J, with 9 bases between. The CDR3 length is 13 residues. The germline V gene has CDR1 MNHEY and CDR2 SMNVEV (reference sequence). The CDR3 region is CASSAAYGNTIYF. The CDR3 DNA reads as TGTGCCAGCAGTGCAGCGTACGGAAACACCATATATTTT.

The sample holds a few counts of this clonotype. The CDR3: CASSLNEQKETQYF. CDR3 DNA: TGCGCCAGCAGCTTAAACGAACAGAAAGAGACCCAGTACTTC. V gene TRBV5-1 combines with J gene TRBJ2-5; D not resolved. The germline gives CDR1 SGHRS, CDR2 YFSETQ. Trimming took off 2 bases at V and 3 bases at J, with 11 bases between the two ends. CDR3 length equals 14 residues.

This clonotype was counted between two and nine times. This rearrangement joins TRBV20-1 to TRBJ2-2, with D unclear. The CDR3 totals 15 residues. CDR1 DFQATT and CDR2 SNEGSKA come from the germline V gene (reference sequence). V was trimmed by 0 bases and J by 0 bases, leaving 8 bases between them. CDR3 protein: CSARDQLSNTGELFF. The DNA for the CDR3 is TGCAGTGCTAGAGATCAGCTGTCGAACACCGGGGAGCTGTTTTTT.

The chain employs TRBV6-1 and TRBJ2-3; 11 nucleotides line up with TRBD2. The CDR3 consists of 16 residues. Trimming at V came to 7 bases and at J to 3 bases, leaving 9 bases not matched to a gene. CDR1 and CDR2 (germline): MNHNS, SASEGT. CDR3 DNA sequence: TGTGCCAGCACGCAAACTAGCGGGGGTTCTACAGATACGCAGTATTTT. This gives the protein CASTQTSGGSTDTQYF.